This T cell receptor beta chain comes out of a study of T cell changes during pregnancy in multiple sclerosis. The data were produced by immunoSEQ multiplex PCR, yet TCRdb's version contains in-frame clones alone and is incomplete. The table shows approximately 85,000 clones, with about nine tenths occurring only once. The material was peripheral blood, obtained in the first trimester of pregnancy. This TCR was recovered from a female donor with multiple sclerosis, enrolled in a pregnancy study.

As DNA, the CDR3 is TGTGCCAGCAGACCCGACAGCTCTGGGGCCAACGTCCTGACTTTC. This sequence encodes CASRPDSSGANVLTF. The chain is built from TRBV21-1 and TRBJ2-6; TRBD1, as called in the table, went unchecked against the DNA. TRBV21-1 is a pseudogene segment. The CDR3 is made up of 15 amino acids.